This T cell receptor (beta chain) comes out of a study of CD8 T cells in ankylosing spondylitis. Study-wide findings and caveats: A TCR beta motif of about eight highly homologous variants appeared characteristic of ankylosing spondylitis blood. Disease-linked clones bore a CD8+ phenotype and were relatively rare in peripheral blood. Before this, some motif variants had been reported in reactive arthritis synovial fluid and blood. There was reportedly significant enrichment of clones that were disease-linked in matched ankylosing spondylitis synovial fluid.

This clonotype was observed a few times. Its antigen is unknown. It was by quantitative 5'-RACE with molecular barcodes that TCR beta libraries were made. One entry per CDR3 protein results from TCRdb running MiXCR on the 5' RACE reads. The repertoire holds a few hundred thousand distinct CDR3 sequences, with roughly 8% as singletons. This CDR3 region has 17 residues. Trimming took 0 bases from V and 7 from J, leaving 19 bases between them. Germline V CDR1 and CDR2: SGHNT, YENEEA. Input material: blood, either unsorted or a sorted T cell fraction (not recorded which). The chain has TRBV11-3 and TRBJ2-1; weak D call: TRBD2 (6 bases). The source is a male donor with ankylosing spondylitis. CDR3: CASSLDLGRDPRNEQFF. CDR3 nucleotides: TGTGCCAGCAGCTTAGATCTGGGGCGGGACCCAAGAAATGAGCAGTTCTTC.